This T cell receptor (beta chain) was identified during a study of OX40 agonist ivuxolimab in advanced cancers. The study in broad terms: Ivuxolimab was a fully human IgG2 agonistic monoclonal antibody targeting the costimulatory receptor OX40 (CD134). Intravenous ivuxolimab was administered to patients every 2 weeks at six dose levels: 0.01, 0.1, 0.3, 1.5, 3 and 10 mg/kg. Of the approximately 53 patients in dose escalation, 19 had hepatocellular carcinoma, about 15 had melanoma, 9 had renal cell carcinoma and 9 had head and neck cancer. In the dose-escalation cohort, 70% to 85% of patients were male, and the mean age was roughly 60 years, with a range of 23 to 79. Patients were allowed to have had prior anti-PD-1, anti-PD-L1 or anti-CTLA-4 therapy, and more than 30% of the dose-escalation patients had previously received checkpoint inhibitors. Partial responses occurred in three dose-escalation patients: two with cutaneous melanoma and one with hepatocellular carcinoma. Peripheral TCRbeta sequencing was intended to test whether TCR sequence diversity was altered and clonal T-cell expansion was caused by ivuxolimab. The paper describes the monotherapy dose-escalation part (N of about 52 patients) of the phase I trial of ivuxolimab. The study at large found these results: After ivuxolimab, more expanded clones were found on average in CD8+ T cells than in CD4+ T cells. In partial responders in the 0.1-3.0 mg/kg groups, normalized peripheral clonal expansion was found to be among the lowest, especially among CD8+ T cells. Low levels of normalized T-cell clonal expansion were also shown by some nonresponding patients. At doses of 0.1 to 3.0 mg/kg, clonal expansion of both CD4+ and CD8+ blood T cells was observed from baseline to week 6. Antigen specificity was not determined for the clonally expanded peripheral T cells.

The sample holds a few counts of this clone. The antigen it binds to is not known. It has no much larger one-base neighbor in the sample; base qualities were not kept. For sequencing of the TCRbeta CDR3 region, genomic DNA was extracted from the sorted cells. TCRbeta CDR3 regions were sequenced using the immunoSEQ Assay. The immuneACCESS repertoire file appears here via TCRdb, limited to in-frame rearrangements. These files lack a portion of the clones; in checked studies, under half of the deficit traces to unresolved V genes, and the cause of the others is not known. This sample holds about 57,000 clones; roughly four fifths were observed only once. Together, the top ten hold about 4.7% of the sample. The trial excluded patients who had a history of autoimmune disease or who were on systemic immunosuppression. Peripheral blood for TCR sequencing was collected from all dose cohorts at baseline, on cycle 4 day 1, and on cycle 7 day 1. Samples came from an open-label, multicenter, first-in-human phase I dose-escalation trial of ivuxolimab. Adults with locally advanced or metastatic melanoma, renal cell, hepatocellular, or head and neck squamous cell carcinoma were enrolled in the trial. Before TCR sequencing, CD4+ T cells and CD8+ T cells were sorted from peripheral blood as separate populations.

Via the germline V gene, CDR1 is SGHDT and CDR2 YYEEEE. The trim is 4 bases for V and 4 bases for J, with a gap of 8 bases between the germline ends. CDR3 length: 12 amino acids, cysteine to phenylalanine. Of the read, only the CDR3 DNA is kept; its 36 bases are in frame from base 1. The chain was built from TRBV5-6 and TRBJ1-2; there is no confident call for the D gene. Sequencing used CD4+ or CD8+ T cells sorted from blood, obtained in a trial of the OX40 agonist ivuxolimab. This TCR was recovered from an adult with an advanced solid tumor such as melanoma, head and neck, liver or kidney cancer. Read as DNA, the sequence is TGTGCCAGCAGCCTTCGGTCCTATGGCTACACCTTC. This gives the protein CASSLRSYGYTF.